Listed below are T cell receptor beta chains from one sample, sequenced in a study of shared clonotypes between healthy human individuals. Sequencing used immunoSEQ multiplex PCR; TCRdb keeps in-frame clones, though not all of them. The sample lists some 980,000 clones, more than 75% occurring once. Specimen: memory CD4+ T cells sorted from blood. These receptors all stem from a young man in good health. Both conserved end residues are part of each CDR3. The D gene is left open where the match is weak. Only some rows state a clone size, as once, few, many or a class for expanded clones.

abundance | d_gene | j_gene | v_gene | CDR3nt | CDR3aa
. | TRBD1 | TRBJ1-2 | TRBV9 | TGTGCCAGCAGCGTAGAGACAGGGTATGGCTACACCTTC | CASSVETGYGYTF
. | . | TRBJ2-7 | TRBV6-5 | TGTGCCAGCAGTTACAGGGCATCCACCTACGAGCAGTACTTC | CASSYRASTYEQYF
. | TRBD2 | TRBJ2-5 | TRBV29-1 | TGCAGCGTTGGGAATCGACTAGCGGGAGTCCGGGAGACCCAGTACTTC | CSVGNRLAGVRETQYF
. | . | TRBJ2-7 | TRBV2 | TGTGCCAGCAGGTACAGGGAAATTGGATACGAGCAGTACTTC | CASRYREIGYEQYF
. | TRBD1 | TRBJ2-2 | TRBV7-2 | TGTGCCAGCAGCTTAATCACAGGGGCGACCGGGGAGCTGTTTTTT | CASSLITGATGELFF
. | TRBD1 | TRBJ2-1 | TRBV18 | TGTGCCAGCTCACGACGACAGGGGTCCTACAATGAGCAGTTCTTC | CASSRRQGSYNEQFF
. | . | TRBJ1-1 | TRBV6-5 | TGTGCCAGCGGAGGTAAGGGAGGTGCCAGCACTGAAGCTTTCTTT | CASGGKGGASTEAFF
. | . | TRBJ2-2 | TRBV28 | TGTGCCAGCAGTTTAACCAAGAGCACCGGGGAGCTGTTTTTT | CASSLTKSTGELFF
few | . | TRBJ2-5 | TRBV10-3 | TGTGCCATCAGTGATGGGGAGACCCAGTACTTC | CAISDGETQYF
. | . | TRBJ2-7 | TRBV5-1 | TGCGCCAGCAGCTTGAAGGGAACCTACGAGCAGTACTTC | CASSLKGTYEQYF
once | . | TRBJ2-3 | TRBV2 | TGTGCCAGCTTCCCGGTCGGGGGGCTGAAAACTAGCACAGATACGCAGTATTTT | CASFPVGGLKTSTDTQYF
. | TRBD2 | TRBJ2-7 | TRBV4-1 | TGCGCCAGCAGCCCCTTGACTAGCGGGAACTACGAGCAGTACTTC | CASSPLTSGNYEQYF
. | TRBD2 | TRBJ2-7 | TRBV6-1 | TGTGCCAGCAGTCCACGGGAGGGTTACTCCTACGAGCAGTACTTC | CASSPREGYSYEQYF
once | TRBD1 | TRBJ2-1 | TRBV5-1 | TGCGCCAGCAGACCCACAGGGGGCACCTACAATGAGCAGTTCTTC | CASRPTGGTYNEQFF
. | . | TRBJ2-1 | TRBV12-2 | TGTGCAAGTCGCTTCCTCAGGGCACTAGCGGGGAGTGGCGATGAGCAGTTCTTC | CASRFLRALAGSGDEQFF
. | TRBD1 | TRBJ1-2 | TRBV7-9 | TGTGCCAGCAGCTTGACAGGGGAGACCTATGGCTACACCTTC | CASSLTGETYGYTF
. | . | TRBJ1-2 | TRBV5-6 | TGTGCCAGCAGCTTTCTCGGGACGGAGTATGGCTACACCTTC | CASSFLGTEYGYTF
. | . | TRBJ2-5 | TRBV19 | TGTGCCAGTAGTATTAGTACTCACGGGGGAGAGACCCAGTACTTC | CASSISTHGGETQYF